This T cell receptor beta chain was identified in a study of post-analysis software for immune sequencing data. At the level of the study: Courses of disease covered relapsing-remitting, secondary progressive and progressive-relapsing multiple sclerosis.

Study-wide results and limits: Comparison of patients with controls showed 4 to 6 TRBV segments more frequent in patients, TRBV5-6, TRBV5-1 and TRBV20-1 among them. Those with multiple sclerosis, the patient group, showed significantly lower normalized Chao1 diversity than controls.

The germline V gene encodes CDR1 MNHEY and CDR2 SVGAGI. V trimming: 0 bases; J trimming: 0 bases; junction bases outside the gene matches: 9. This CDR3 region has 18 residues. A remark on this clonotype: Its antigen remains unknown.

TCR beta cDNA libraries had unique molecular identifiers. Roughly 500,000 cDNA molecules were obtained per 1 to 10 million input T cells. TCRdb re-derived calls from the PCR reads in MiXCR, one entry per CDR3 protein. This table has 750,000 to 950,000 distinct CDR3 sequences, about 57% appearing once. The J gene is TRBJ2-3, the V gene TRBV6-5; 7 bases line up with TRBD2. The sequence was collected from a girl aged 5-17 years with multiple sclerosis. Sequencing input: blood. The CDR3 reads CASSYSPLSLASTDTQYF. In DNA, the CDR3 is TGTGCCAGCAGTTACTCCCCTTTGTCACTAGCGAGCACAGATACGCAGTATTTT.